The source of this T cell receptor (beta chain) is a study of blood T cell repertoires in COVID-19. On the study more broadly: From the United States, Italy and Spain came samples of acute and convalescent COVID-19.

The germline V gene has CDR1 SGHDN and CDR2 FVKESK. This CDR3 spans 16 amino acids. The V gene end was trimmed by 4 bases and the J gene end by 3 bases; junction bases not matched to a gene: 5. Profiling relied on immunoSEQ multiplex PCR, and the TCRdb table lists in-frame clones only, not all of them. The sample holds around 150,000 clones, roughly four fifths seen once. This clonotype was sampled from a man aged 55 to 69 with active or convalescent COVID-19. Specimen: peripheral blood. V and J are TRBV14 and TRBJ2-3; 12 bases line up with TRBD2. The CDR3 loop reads CASSPLAGGLTDTQYF. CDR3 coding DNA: TGTGCCAGCAGCCCCCTAGCGGGGGGGCTAACAGATACGCAGTATTTT.